These 22 T cell receptor beta chains were all obtained from the same sample, sequenced in a study of T cells after yellow fever vaccination. MiXCR was run by TCRdb on the 5' RACE reads, yielding one entry per CDR3 protein. The sample lists 600,000 to 750,000 distinct CDR3 sequences, around 12% occurring once. Material: PBMCs, obtained on the day of the yellow fever booster vaccination. These receptors were taken from a man younger than 45 who received the YFV17D yellow fever vaccine.

V usage is TRBV2 and J usage is TRBJ1-2; 7 bases fit TRBD1. This CDR3 has 14 amino acids. With V trimmed by 7 bases and J by 4 bases, 9 bases remained unmatched. In germline, CDR1 is SNHLY, CDR2 FYNNEI. CDR3 in amino acids: CASTLQGKGYGYTF. In DNA form, the CDR3 reads TGTGCCAGCACCTTACAGGGGAAAGGCTATGGCTACACCTTC.

In its sample, this clonotype was seen many times. The chain links TRBV27 to TRBJ2-7; TRBD1 agrees at 9 bases. Trimming cost V 1 base and J 4 bases; bases outside gene matches: 2. This CDR3 contains 14 residues. Germline V gene lookup returns CDR1 MNHEY and CDR2 SMNVEV (reference sequence). The DNA of the CDR3 is TGTGCCAGCAGTTTATACAGGGGGCCTTACGAGCAGTACTTC. It specifies CASSLYRGPYEQYF.

The chain uses TRBV5-1 and TRBJ1-5; 7 bases are shared with TRBD1. The CDR3 consists of 16 residues. V dropped 4 bases and J dropped 0; count of bases not matched to a gene: 7. Germline V gives CDR1 SGHRS, CDR2 YFSETQ. CDR3 amino acids: CASSPGGSDSNQPQHF. Here the CDR3 DNA reads TGCGCCAGCAGCCCAGGGGGTTCGGATAGCAATCAGCCCCAGCATTTT.

This clonotype was seen a few times. The V call is TRBV19, the J call TRBJ2-5; 9 bases are a match to TRBD2. The ends lost 2 bases at V and 3 bases at J; junction bases unmatched: 7. The germline CDR1 and CDR2 sequences are LNHDA and SQIVND (reference sequence). The CDR3 totals 16 residues. In DNA form, the CDR3 reads TGTGCCAGTAGTATACTGGCTAGCGGGGCTAAAGAGACCCAGTACTTC. It is translated as CASSILASGAKETQYF. Full variable domain (remainder filled in from reference TRBV19 and TRBJ2-5): DGGITQSPKYLFRKEGQNVTLSCEQNLNHDAMYWYRQDPGQGLRLIYYSQIVNDFQKGDIAEGYSVSREKKESFPLTVTSAQKNPTAFYLCASSILASGAKETQYFGPGTRLLVL.

This clonotype was seen a handful of times. V and J are TRBV6-5 and TRBJ2-3; no firm D call. Germline V gene data show CDR1 as MNHEY and CDR2 as SVGAGI. Trimming took 0 bases from V and 2 from J, leaving 12 bases between them. The CDR3 has 16 residues. The CDR3 reads CASSYSKGWDTDTQYF. The CDR3 region has the DNA TGTGCCAGCAGTTACTCGAAAGGGTGGGACACAGATACGCAGTATTTT.

CDR3 in DNA: TGTGCCAGCAGTGTCCTCGGGACTAGCGGGAAGGGTTTTCGCTACGAGCAGTACTTC. Residues: CASSVLGTSGKGFRYEQYF. The chain couples TRBV28 to TRBJ2-7; 13 bases align to TRBD2. Germline-derived CDR1 and CDR2 are MDHEN and SYDVKM. The CDR3 is 19 residues long. The trim removed 5 bases at V and 3 bases at J, leaving 16 bases unmatched.

V gene TRBV24-1 combines with J gene TRBJ2-3; 9 positions match TRBD1. Germline lookup yields CDR1 KGHDR and CDR2 SFDVKD. The CDR3 runs 15 residues. V trimming: 4 bases; J trimming: 0 bases; junction bases outside the gene matches: 1. CDR3 bases: TGTGCCACCAGTGACACAGGGGGCAGCACAGATACGCAGTATTTT. It specifies CATSDTGGSTDTQYF.

This clonotype was observed a handful of times. V usage is TRBV5-1 and J usage is TRBJ2-2, with D possibly matching TRBD2 (6 bases). The germline V gene has CDR1 SGHRS and CDR2 YFSETQ. V was clipped by 2 bases and J by 6 bases, with 11 bases between them. The CDR3 loop spans 14 amino acids. The CDR3 spells CASSFVTGAGELFF. The CDR3 DNA reads as TGCGCCAGCAGCTTTGTAACGGGAGCCGGGGAGCTGTTTTTT.

The chain employs TRBV28 and TRBJ2-7; a possible D gene is TRBD2 (6 bases). The germline V gene encodes CDR1 MDHEN and CDR2 SYDVKM. Trimming removed 6 bases at V and 0 bases at J, with 18 bases between. The length of the CDR3 is 16 residues. Here the CDR3 reads CASRGGEVLSSYEQYF. CDR3 nucleotides: TGTGCCAGCAGGGGGGGTGAGGTATTGAGCTCCTACGAGCAGTACTTC.

A few counts support this clonotype. This chain uses TRBV5-3 with TRBJ2-6; D may match TRBD1 or TRBD2 (5 bases each). TRBV5-3 is designated an ORF whose function remains uncertain. CDR3 length equals 17 residues. Trimming pared 5 bases from V and 0 bases from J, leaving 15 bases between. This chain's CDR3 is CARRIGTDRSGANVLTF. CDR3 DNA: TGTGCCAGAAGGATCGGGACGGATCGCTCTGGGGCCAACGTCCTGACTTTC.

This chain uses TRBV10-3 with TRBJ2-1; 9 bases match TRBD2. Germline values: CDR1 ENHRY, CDR2 SYGVKD. CDR3 length: 17 residues. V gave up 0 bases and J gave up 10 bases; unmatched junction bases: 13. The DNA of the CDR3 is TGTGCCATCAGTGAGTCCAGGACTAGCGCCAATGTAGGGGAGCAGTTCTTC. Its translation: CAISESRTSANVGEQFF.

Comment on this clonotype: A clone one base away is much larger, so this may be a read error. The CDR3 reads CASSTDRGEYNEHFF. CDR3 in DNA: TGTGCCAGCAGCACCGACCGCGGGGAATACAATGAGCATTTCTTC. The chain is built from TRBV7-3 and TRBJ2-1; TRBD2 might be the D (6 bases). The CDR3 sequence is 15 residues long. Germline values: CDR1 SGHTA, CDR2 FQGTGA.

The DNA of the CDR3 is TGTGCCAGCAGCCAAGATAATGCAGATTCCTACGAGCAGTACTTC. It specifies CASSQDNADSYEQYF. The rearrangement links TRBV14 to TRBJ2-7; unclear D gene. This CDR3 has 15 residues. CDR1 is SGHDN, CDR2 FVKESK, per germline. Between the trimmed V and J ends, which lost 0 bases and 1 base, there was a span of 10 bases.

This clonotype was counted between two and nine times. The rearrangement joins TRBV19 to TRBJ1-5, with D possibly being TRBD1 (5 bases). The ends were cut back, 1 base at V and 0 bases at J, with 10 bases in the middle. Per the germline V gene, CDR1 is LNHDA and CDR2 is SQIVND (reference sequence). This CDR3 is built from 16 residues. This CDR3 is CASSIAWGFSNQPQHF. Written as DNA, the CDR3 is TGTGCCAGTAGTATAGCGTGGGGGTTTAGCAATCAGCCCCAGCATTTT.

This clonotype was recorded a few times. The gene calls are TRBV20-1 and TRBJ2-1, with no clear D. This CDR3 is 11 amino acids long. Germline loops: CDR1 DFQATT, CDR2 SNEGSKA (reference sequence). The V gene lost 0 bases and the J gene lost 6 bases, with 3 bases spanning the gap. The CDR3 nucleotides are TGCAGTGCTAGAGATCCCAATGAGCAGTTCTTC. It is translated as CSARDPNEQFF.

The gene calls are TRBV5-6 and TRBJ2-1; D not resolved. V lost 6 bases to trimming and J lost 6 bases, with 16 bases between them. Germline V gene sequence: CDR1 SGHDT, CDR2 YYEEEE. The CDR3 has 14 residues. CDR3 region: CASTNLRTVNEQFF. DNA of the CDR3: TGTGCCAGCACCAACCTCAGGACCGTCAATGAGCAGTTCTTC.

The rearrangement uses TRBV5-1 and TRBJ2-5, with 13 bases lining up with TRBD2. The CDR3 is 15 amino acids. Germline V gives CDR1 SGHRS, CDR2 YFSETQ. V lost 4 bases, J lost 3 bases, and 3 bases stayed unmatched. Here the CDR3 DNA reads TGCGCCAGCAGCGCTGGGACTAGCGGGAAAGAGACCCAGTACTTC. As protein: CASSAGTSGKETQYF. The variable domain in full, completed from reference TRBV5-1 and TRBJ2-5, reads KAGVTQTPRYLIKTRGQQVTLSCSPISGHRSVSWYQQTPGQGLQFLFEYFSETQRNKGNFPGRFSGRQFSNSRSEMNVSTLELGDSALYLCASSAGTSGKETQYFGPGTRLLVL.

In DNA, the CDR3 is TGTGCCAGCAGTTACGACAGGGTTCAGCCCCAGCATTTT. It encodes CASSYDRVQPQHF. This chain joins TRBV6-5 and TRBJ1-5; 7 bases are shared with TRBD1. Trimming cost V 2 bases and J 6 bases; bases outside gene matches: 1. The CDR3 consists of 13 residues. Germline lookup yields CDR1 MNHEY and CDR2 SVGAGI.

The chain combines TRBV2 with TRBJ2-3; D gene unclear. Trimming removed 3 bases at V and 2 bases at J, with 6 bases between. This CDR3 is 13 amino acids long. The germline V gene encodes CDR1 SNHLY and CDR2 FYNNEI. The CDR3: CASSEMYTDTQYF. DNA of the CDR3: TGTGCCAGCAGTGAGATGTACACAGATACGCAGTATTTT.

The rearrangement links TRBV2 to TRBJ2-1; TRBD2 is a possible D gene (5 bases). This CDR3 contains 12 residues. V lost 7 bases to trimming and J lost 10 bases, with 14 bases between them. Germline V gene data show CDR1 as SNHLY and CDR2 as FYNNEI. The CDR3 DNA sequence: TGTGCCAGCACCCCTAGCTTTCAAGAGCAGTTCTTC. Amino acids: CASTPSFQEQFF.

This clonotype occurred many times. The chain couples TRBV20-1 to TRBJ1-2; a weak D match, TRBD1 (5 bases). Germline V CDR1 and CDR2: DFQATT, SNEGSKA (reference sequence). The CDR3 covers 11 residues. Trimming cost V 3 bases and J 7 bases, with 9 bases left between them. CDR3 DNA: TGCAGTGCTAGTTCAGGGACTGGCTACACCTTC. Protein: CSASSGTGYTF.

This clonotype came up a few times. J is TRBJ1-1 and V is TRBV7-9; D is undetermined. The CDR3 covers 11 residues. V lost 2 bases, J lost 7 bases, and 5 bases lay in between. Looked up from germline, CDR1 is SEHNR and CDR2 is FQNEAQ (reference sequence). The CDR3 loop reads CASSLSVEAFF. The CDR3 bases are TGTGCCAGCAGCTTAAGTGTTGAAGCTTTCTTT.